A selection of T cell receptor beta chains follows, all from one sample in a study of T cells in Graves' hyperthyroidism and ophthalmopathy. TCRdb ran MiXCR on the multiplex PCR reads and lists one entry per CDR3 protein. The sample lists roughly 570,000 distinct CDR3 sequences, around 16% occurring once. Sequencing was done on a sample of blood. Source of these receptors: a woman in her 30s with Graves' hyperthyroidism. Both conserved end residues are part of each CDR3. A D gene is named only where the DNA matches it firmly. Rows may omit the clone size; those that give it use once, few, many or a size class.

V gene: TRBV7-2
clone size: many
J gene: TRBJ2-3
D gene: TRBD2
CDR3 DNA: TGTGCCAGCAGCTTAGTGGCTAGCGGGAGAGGGGCAGATACGCAGTATTTT
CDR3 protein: CASSLVASGRGADTQYF

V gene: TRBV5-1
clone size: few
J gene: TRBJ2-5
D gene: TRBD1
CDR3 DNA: TGCGCCAGCAGCTGGGGACAGGCGCAAGAGACCCAGTACTTC
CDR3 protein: CASSWGQAQETQYF

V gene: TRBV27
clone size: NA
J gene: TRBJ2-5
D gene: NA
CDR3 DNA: TGTGCCAGCAGCTCGCCCGTCCAGCATCAAGAGACCCAGTACTTC
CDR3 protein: CASSSPVQHQETQYF

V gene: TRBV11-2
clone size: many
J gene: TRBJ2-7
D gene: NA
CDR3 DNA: TGTGCCAGCAGCTTAGGCCACAGCTCCTACGAGCAGTACTTC
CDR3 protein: CASSLGHSSYEQYF

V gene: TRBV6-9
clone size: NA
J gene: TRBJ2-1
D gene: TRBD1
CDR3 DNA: TGTGCCAGCAGTTACACACGGACAGGGAGCTCCTACAATGAGCAGTTCTTC
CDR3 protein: CASSYTRTGSSYNEQFF

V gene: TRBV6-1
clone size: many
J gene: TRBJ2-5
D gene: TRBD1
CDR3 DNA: TGTGCCAGCAGTTATTTGTGGGACAGACAAGAGACCCAGTACTTC
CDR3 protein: CASSYLWDRQETQYF

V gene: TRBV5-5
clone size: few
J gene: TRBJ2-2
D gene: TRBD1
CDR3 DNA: TGTGCCAGCAGAAGGACAGGGGGCTTCGGGGAGCTGTTTTTT
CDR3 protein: CASRRTGGFGELFF

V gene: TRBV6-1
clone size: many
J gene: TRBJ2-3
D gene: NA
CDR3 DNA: TGTGCCAGCAGTCTTGCCCGGGCAGATACGCAGTATTTT
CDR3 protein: CASSLARADTQYF

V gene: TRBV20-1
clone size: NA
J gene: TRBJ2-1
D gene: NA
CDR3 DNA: TGCAGTGCTAGACTCGACCGTAGCTCCTACAATGAGCAGTTCTTC
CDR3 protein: CSARLDRSSYNEQFF

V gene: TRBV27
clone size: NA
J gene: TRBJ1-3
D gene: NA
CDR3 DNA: TGTGCCAGCAGTGAGGGGGGCGGAAACACCATATATTTT
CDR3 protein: CASSEGGGNTIYF

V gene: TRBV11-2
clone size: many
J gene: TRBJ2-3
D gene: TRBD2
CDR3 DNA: TGTGCCAGCAGCCCGGCGGGTAGCGGGAGTGGCGCAGATACGCAGTATTTT
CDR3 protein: CASSPAGSGSGADTQYF

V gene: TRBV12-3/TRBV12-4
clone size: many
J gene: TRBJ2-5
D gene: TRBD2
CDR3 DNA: TGTGCCAGCAGCCATAAAGCGGGAGGGCCCGAGACCCAGTACTTC
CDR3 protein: CASSHKAGGPETQYF

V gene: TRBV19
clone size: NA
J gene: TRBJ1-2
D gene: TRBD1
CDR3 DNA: TGTGCCAGTAGTATCGGTGGGACAGAGGTGGTAGGCGGCTACACCTTC
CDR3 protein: CASSIGGTEVVGGYTF

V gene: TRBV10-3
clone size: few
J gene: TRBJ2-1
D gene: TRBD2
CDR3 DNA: TGTGCCATCAGGAGACTAGCGGGAGGGAGAGGTGAGCAGTTCTTC
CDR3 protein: CAIRRLAGGRGEQFF

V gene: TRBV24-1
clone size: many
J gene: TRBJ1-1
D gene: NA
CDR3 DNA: TGTGCCACCAGTGACACAGGCGGGGCCGTTTTGAGTAGATGGACTGAAGCTTTCTTT
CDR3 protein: CATSDTGGAVLSRWTEAFF

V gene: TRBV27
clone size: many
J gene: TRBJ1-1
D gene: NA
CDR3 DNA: TGTGCCAGCAGGTTTAACACTGAAGCTTTCTTT
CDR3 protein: CASRFNTEAFF

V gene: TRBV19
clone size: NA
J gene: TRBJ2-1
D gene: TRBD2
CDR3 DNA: TGTGCCAGTAGTATCCTAGCGGGAGATAATGAGCAGTTCTTC
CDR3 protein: CASSILAGDNEQFF

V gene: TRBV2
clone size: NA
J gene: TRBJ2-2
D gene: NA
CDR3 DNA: TGTGCCAGCAGCCCCGGGATCAACACCGGGGAGCTGTTTTTT
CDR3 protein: CASSPGINTGELFF

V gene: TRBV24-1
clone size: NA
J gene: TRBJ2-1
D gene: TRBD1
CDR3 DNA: TGTGCCACCAGTGACCGGGACAGGGGTTCCTACAATGAGCAGTTCTTC
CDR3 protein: CATSDRDRGSYNEQFF

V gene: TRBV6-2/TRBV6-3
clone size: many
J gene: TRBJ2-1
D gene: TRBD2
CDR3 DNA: TGTGCCAGCAGTTACGTCGGGTGGGAGGGCCGCGATGAGCAGTTCTTC
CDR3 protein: CASSYVGWEGRDEQFF

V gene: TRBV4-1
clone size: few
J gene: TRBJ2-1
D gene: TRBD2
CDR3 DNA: TGCGCCAGCAGCCAAGAACAGCGGGAGTTGTACAATGAGCAGTTCTTC
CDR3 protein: CASSQEQRELYNEQFF

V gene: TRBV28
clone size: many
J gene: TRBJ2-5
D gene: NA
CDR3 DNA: TGTGCCAGCAGTTTCGTTGTGGGTGTAGAGACCCAGTACTTC
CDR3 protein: CASSFVVGVETQYF

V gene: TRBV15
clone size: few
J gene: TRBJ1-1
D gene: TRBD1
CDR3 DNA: TGTGCCACCAGCAGAGGGACAGGGGATGGGGGGGCTTTCTTT
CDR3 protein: CATSRGTGDGGAFF

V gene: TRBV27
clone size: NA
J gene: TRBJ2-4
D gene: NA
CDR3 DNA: TGTGCCAGCAGACCGCTTCAGGGGGGCGGCGGAAACATTCAGTACTTC
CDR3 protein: CASRPLQGGGGNIQYF

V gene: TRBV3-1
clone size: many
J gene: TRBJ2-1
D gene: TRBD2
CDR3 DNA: TGTGCCAGCAGGTACCGGACTAGCGGGGAGCAGTTCTTC
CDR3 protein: CASRYRTSGEQFF

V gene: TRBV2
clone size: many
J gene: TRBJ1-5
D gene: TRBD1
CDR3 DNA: TGTGCCAGCAGGGACAGGGTGGGCAATCAGCCCCAGCATTTT
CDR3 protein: CASRDRVGNQPQHF

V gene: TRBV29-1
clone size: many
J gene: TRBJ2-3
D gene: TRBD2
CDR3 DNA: TGCAGCGTTGATAAGGATAGCGGGACGAGAGATACGCAGTATTTT
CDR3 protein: CSVDKDSGTRDTQYF

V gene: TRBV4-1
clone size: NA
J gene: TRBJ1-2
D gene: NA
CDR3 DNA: TGCGCCAGCAGCCAAGCGGTTTCCAGGGGCTATGGCTACACCTTC
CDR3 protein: CASSQAVSRGYGYTF

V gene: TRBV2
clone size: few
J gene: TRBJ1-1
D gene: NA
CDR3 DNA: TGTGCCAGCAGTGAAGTTTTAACCCACACTGAAGCTTTCTTT
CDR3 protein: CASSEVLTHTEAFF

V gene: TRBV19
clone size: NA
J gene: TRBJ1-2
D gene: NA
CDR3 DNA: TGTGCCAGTAGTATTTCTCAGGGGAACTATGGCTACACCTTC
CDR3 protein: CASSISQGNYGYTF

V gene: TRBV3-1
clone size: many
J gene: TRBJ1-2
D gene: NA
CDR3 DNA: TGTGCCAGCAGCCAAGATATAGGCCGGGGCTATGGCTACACCTTC
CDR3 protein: CASSQDIGRGYGYTF

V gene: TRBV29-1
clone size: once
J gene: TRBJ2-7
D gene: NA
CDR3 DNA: TGCAGCGTTAAAGCGGGGACATACTACGAGCAGTACTTC
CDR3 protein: CSVKAGTYYEQYF

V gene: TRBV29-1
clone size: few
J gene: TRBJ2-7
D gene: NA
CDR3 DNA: TGCAGCGTTGTAGGGCAGGATGGCTCCTACGAGCAGTACTTC
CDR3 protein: CSVVGQDGSYEQYF

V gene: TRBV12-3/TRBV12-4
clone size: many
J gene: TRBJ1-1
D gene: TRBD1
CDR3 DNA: TGTGCCAGCAGTTGGGACAGGGTGGGCACTGAAGCTTTCTTT
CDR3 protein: CASSWDRVGTEAFF

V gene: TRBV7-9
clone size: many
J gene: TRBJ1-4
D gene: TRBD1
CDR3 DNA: TGTGCCAGCAGCTTAGCGCTGGTCGGGACAGGAAATGAAAAACTGTTTTTT
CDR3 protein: CASSLALVGTGNEKLFF

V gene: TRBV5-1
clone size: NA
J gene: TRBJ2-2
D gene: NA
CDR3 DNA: TGCGCCAGCAGCCCCATTCCGAACACCGGGGAGCTGTTTTTT
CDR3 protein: CASSPIPNTGELFF

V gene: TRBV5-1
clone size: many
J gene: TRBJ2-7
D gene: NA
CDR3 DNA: TGCGCCAGCAGTTCAGACAAAACCTACGAGCAGTACTTC
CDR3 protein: CASSSDKTYEQYF

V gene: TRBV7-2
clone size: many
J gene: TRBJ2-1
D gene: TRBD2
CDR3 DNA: TGTGCCAGCAGCCTATACAGCGGGGGCTCCTACAATGAGCAGTTCTTC
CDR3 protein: CASSLYSGGSYNEQFF

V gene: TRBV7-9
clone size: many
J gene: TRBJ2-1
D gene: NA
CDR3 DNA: TGTGCCAGCAGCTTAGCGCTCGGGATGGGCTCCTACAATGAGCAGTTCTTC
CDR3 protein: CASSLALGMGSYNEQFF

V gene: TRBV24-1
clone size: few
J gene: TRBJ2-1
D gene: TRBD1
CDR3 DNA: TGTGCCACCAGTGATCCCGGGACAGGGCGACTCAATGAGCAGTTCTTC
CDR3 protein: CATSDPGTGRLNEQFF

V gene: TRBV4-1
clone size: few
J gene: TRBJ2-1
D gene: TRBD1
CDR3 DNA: TGCGCCAGCAGTTACAGAGGTGCTGGAACAGGGGTGGACAATGAGCAGTTCTTC
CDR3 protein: CASSYRGAGTGVDNEQFF

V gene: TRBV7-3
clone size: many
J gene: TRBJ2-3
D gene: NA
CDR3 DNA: TGTGCCAGCAGCCAGGGAACCCGCACAGATACGCAGTATTTT
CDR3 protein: CASSQGTRTDTQYF

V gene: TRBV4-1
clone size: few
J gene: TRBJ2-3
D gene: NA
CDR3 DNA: TGCGCCAGCAGCCAAGAGCCCCGACCGGCAGATACGCAGTATTTT
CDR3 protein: CASSQEPRPADTQYF

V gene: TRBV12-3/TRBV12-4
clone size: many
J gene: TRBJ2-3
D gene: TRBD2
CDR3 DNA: TGTGCCAGCAGTTCAATAGCGGGTCCCACAGATACGCAGTATTTT
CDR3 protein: CASSSIAGPTDTQYF

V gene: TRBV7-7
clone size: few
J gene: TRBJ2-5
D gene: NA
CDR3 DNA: TGTGCTAGCAGCTTACAGGGCGGGACCCAGTACTTC
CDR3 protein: CASSLQGGTQYF

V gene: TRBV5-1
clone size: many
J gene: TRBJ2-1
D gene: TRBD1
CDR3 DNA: TGCGCCAGCAGCCCGGACAGGGTGGTTTACAATGAGCAGTTCTTC
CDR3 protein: CASSPDRVVYNEQFF

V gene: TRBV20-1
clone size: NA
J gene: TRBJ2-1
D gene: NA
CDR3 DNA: TGCAGTGCTAGTAACCCTTCGAATGAGCAGTTCTTC
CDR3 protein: CSASNPSNEQFF

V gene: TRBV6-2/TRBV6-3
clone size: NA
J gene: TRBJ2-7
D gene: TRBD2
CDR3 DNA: TGTGCCAGCAGTGACGGACTAGCCCATTCAAGCGAGCAGTACTTC
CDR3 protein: CASSDGLAHSSEQYF

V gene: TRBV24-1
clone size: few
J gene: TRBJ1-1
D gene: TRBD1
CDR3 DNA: TGTGCCACCAGTGATTTTCGGGACAGGGTCCCATCTACCCACATGAACACTGAAGCTTTCTTT
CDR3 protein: CATSDFRDRVPSTHMNTEAFF

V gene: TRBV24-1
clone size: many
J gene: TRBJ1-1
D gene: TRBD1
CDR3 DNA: TGTGCCACCAGTGAGGGACAGGGACCGAACACTGAAGCTTTCTTT
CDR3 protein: CATSEGQGPNTEAFF

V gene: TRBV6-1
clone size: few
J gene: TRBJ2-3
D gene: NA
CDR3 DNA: TGTGCCAGCAGAATGGGATTCCGCCGTAATGATATCAGCACAGATACGCAGTATTTT
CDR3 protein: CASRMGFRRNDISTDTQYF

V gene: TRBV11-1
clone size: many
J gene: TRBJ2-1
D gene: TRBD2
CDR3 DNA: TGTGCCAGCAGGCAGACTAGCGGATCCTACAATGAGCAGTTCTTC
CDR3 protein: CASRQTSGSYNEQFF

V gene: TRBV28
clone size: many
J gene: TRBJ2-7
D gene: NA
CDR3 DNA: TGTGCCAGCAGCCTCAGGGGTATTCCCTCCTACGAGCAGTACTTC
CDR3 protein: CASSLRGIPSYEQYF

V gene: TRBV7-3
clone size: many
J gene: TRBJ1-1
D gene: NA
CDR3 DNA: TGTGCCAGCAGCTTCGCCAGGGCTAACCATGAAGCTTTCTTT
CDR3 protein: CASSFARANHEAFF

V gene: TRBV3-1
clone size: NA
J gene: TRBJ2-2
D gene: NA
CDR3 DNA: TGTGCCAGCAGGCTAAGGTCGGGGGACCACACCGGGGAGCTGTTTTTT
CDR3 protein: CASRLRSGDHTGELFF

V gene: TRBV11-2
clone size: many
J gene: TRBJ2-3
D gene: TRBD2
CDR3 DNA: TGTGCCAGCAGCTTAGAAGGACTAGCGGGAGGGACGCAGTATTTT
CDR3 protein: CASSLEGLAGGTQYF

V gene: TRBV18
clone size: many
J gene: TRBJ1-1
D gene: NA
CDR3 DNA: TGTGCCAGCTCACCAAGCCAGAACACTGAAGCTTTCTTT
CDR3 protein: CASSPSQNTEAFF

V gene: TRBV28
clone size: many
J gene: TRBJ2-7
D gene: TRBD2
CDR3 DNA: TGTGCCAGCAGTTTAGGGGGACTAGCGGTTGGAAGCTCCTACGAGCAGTACTTC
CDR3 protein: CASSLGGLAVGSSYEQYF

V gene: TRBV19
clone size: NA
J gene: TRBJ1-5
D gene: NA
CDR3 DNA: TGTGCCAGTAGCACCCGAGGGGTTGATAATCAGCCCCAGCATTTT
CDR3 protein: CASSTRGVDNQPQHF